The rows below give T cell receptor beta chains drawn from one sample of a study of immune evolution from preneoplasia to lung adenocarcinoma. Clones were read by immunoSEQ multiplex PCR, and TCRdb kept only the in-frame ones, dropping some. This sample has fewer than 5,500 clones, with over 80% found just once. Sequences were obtained from FFPE minimally invasive lung adenocarcinoma tissue. These receptors all stem from a person aged 60-80 years with lung adenocarcinoma. The conserved cysteine and the conserved F or W are not part of the CDR3 here. The size of a clone is reported for some rows only, either as once, few or many, or as a class for expanded clones.

V gene: TRBV28
clone size: -
CDR3 protein: ASSLLGTGYT

V gene: TRBV9
clone size: -
CDR3 protein: ASPPGLDYNEQF

V gene: TRBV7-9
clone size: -
CDR3 protein: ASSLGLAGGLSYNEQF

V gene: TRBV7-6
clone size: -
CDR3 protein: ASSRSGLAFQETQY

V gene: TRBV9
clone size: -
CDR3 protein: ASSVAPSGSTQETQY

V gene: TRBV9
clone size: -
CDR3 protein: ASSVTGGAVPDTQY

V gene: TRBV27
clone size: few
CDR3 protein: ASRSGNEQY

V gene: TRBV7-9
clone size: few
CDR3 protein: ASSFLQGASTDTQY

V gene: TRBV29-1
clone size: -
CDR3 protein: SVAPEGNTEAF

V gene: TRBV6-5
clone size: -
CDR3 protein: ASSQSGIYGQF

V gene: TRBV7-9
clone size: -
CDR3 protein: ASSPEANTEAF

V gene: TRBV7-8
clone size: -
CDR3 protein: ASSFRQGAWRESNEKLF

V gene: TRBV18
clone size: -
CDR3 protein: ASSPPPEGGYGYT

V gene: TRBV28
clone size: -
CDR3 protein: ASSSKGDGVWNQPQH

V gene: TRBV29-1
clone size: -
CDR3 protein: SVKLGSDTQY

V gene: TRBV15
clone size: -
CDR3 protein: ATSWGGAVETQY

V gene: TRBV6-1
clone size: -
CDR3 protein: ASSEYRGRLDTQY

V gene: TRBV19
clone size: once
CDR3 protein: ASSRLQDLQH

V gene: TRBV4-2
clone size: -
CDR3 protein: ASSHPDRASTDTQY

V gene: TRBV18
clone size: once
CDR3 protein: ASSPITGRDSPLH

V gene: TRBV15
clone size: -
CDR3 protein: ATSTPATYNEQF

V gene: TRBV11-2
clone size: -
CDR3 protein: ASSARSGGWGF

V gene: TRBV7-8
clone size: few
CDR3 protein: ASSLQSQGEKLF

V gene: TRBV6-1
clone size: few
CDR3 protein: ASSDASGSYNEQF

V gene: TRBV10-3
clone size: -
CDR3 protein: AISEAPAGANVLT